This T cell receptor (beta chain) was found in a study of T cell responses to AZD1222 COVID-19 vaccine. Only in-frame clones appear in the TCRdb table, and some are missing; sequencing was by immunoSEQ multiplex PCR. Here the sample spans roughly 55,000 clones, 89% being singletons. V shed 1 base and J 0 bases; nucleotides not matched to a gene: 3. Germline loops: CDR1 SGHRS, CDR2 YFSETQ. The CDR3 spans 16 residues. Regarding this clone: Antigen unknown.

Regarding the study as a whole: Targets within unmutated variant regions were reportedly found for nearly half of spike-specific TCRs. White British people made up most donors, females outnumbered males, and clonal diversity was possibly underestimated. Spike-specific TCRs gained breadth and depth after people received two AZD1222 doses. At 160-218 and 743-854, vaccine-associated CD4 TCRs were dominant, and they spanned spike.

This chain links TRBV5-1 with TRBJ2-1; TRBD2 matches at 8 bases. The receptor comes from an adult in good health. Sequencing was performed on peripheral blood, taken on day 0 of AZD1222 vaccination. The CDR3 here is CASSLFGGASYNEQFF. The CDR3 DNA reads TGCGCCAGCAGCTTGTTCGGGGGGGCCTCCTACAATGAGCAGTTCTTC.